Included here is one T cell receptor (beta chain) sequence, with context. It lacks a known antigen. No qualities accompany the bases; no much larger clone lies one base away. The data derive from a study of somatic mutations in cytotoxic T cells in rheumatoid arthritis (dated by TCRdb to about 2017). The study in broad terms: Right after diagnosis and prior to the start of any treatment, more than 25 ml EDTA of peripheral blood was drawn from patients. Sorted V beta1+ cells also underwent TCRB sequencing, and some V beta antibody-stained T-cell populations were flow-sorted at nearly 100% purity on a FACSAria II or Sony SH800. Whether expanded CD8+ T-cell clones in untreated, newly diagnosed rheumatoid arthritis carry somatic mutations was the study question, and clonality was characterized with TCRB deep sequencing. TCRB deep sequencing was performed for approximately 60 rheumatoid arthritis patients and approximately 20 healthy controls. Patient and control groups had essentially identical median ages.

The V end gives up 0 bases and the J end 5 bases, leaving 3 bases in the junction not matched to a gene. The germline V gene sets CDR1 to LGHNA and CDR2 to YNFKEQ. From the cysteine through the phenylalanine, the CDR3 covers 16 amino acids. Of all the DNA, just the CDR3 is kept, 48 bases in frame from base 1. Sequencing of TCRB CDR3 was done on genomic DNA with the immunoSEQ assay. For the original study's pipeline: Patient CD8+ clones larger than 1% were compared against published virus-specific TCRB sequences, and only a few matched. The analyses included only productive TCRB rearrangements. A clone was defined by a unique TCRB CDR3 sequence, and clonality was computed as a productive clonality index based on Shannon entropy. To calculate repertoire overlap between two samples, the template counts of each clone were considered relative to each sample's total templates. Flow cytometry-measured V-gene usage correlated with V-gene usage from TCRB sequencing, with a Spearman r of about 0.64. Not all clones reach the TCRdb copy of this immuneACCESS table, which keeps in-frame sequences only. Checked studies attribute under half of the gap to unresolved V genes and leave the rest unexplained. The V and J calls and clone size were taken over from that table, and D and trimming were inferred from the DNA. The table for this sample lists 7,000 or so clones; approximately 90% of them were counted only once. The top ten hold 17% of the sample.

CD4+ and CD8+ cells were isolated by positive magnetic bead selection on an AutoMACS, and purity was checked by flow cytometry. After a first flow cytometry screen using a TCR V beta antibody panel, clonal expansions were characterized through TCRB deep sequencing of sorted CD8+ fractions. Ficoll-Paque PLUS density gradient separation was used to isolate peripheral blood mononuclear cells. DNA was extracted from CD4-enriched, CD8-enriched or PBMC samples with Nucleospin Tissue or Tissue XS kits and quantified with a Qubit 2.0 fluorometer. Study-level results and caveats: The expanded CD8+ clones had unknown antigen targets, and not appearing in virus-specific databases did not rule out that they were virus-specific. CD8+ T-cell clonality did not differ significantly between rheumatoid arthritis patients and age-matched healthy controls. The slight underrepresentation of TRBV07 in patients was not corrected for multiple comparisons. In about an eighth of the 65 patients the largest CD8+ clone exceeded 20% of CD8+ cells, and several identical CD8+ TCRB sequences were shared between blood and synovial fluid. An increase of CD8+ clonality with age was seen in patients (Spearman r ~ 0.49) but not in healthy controls.

Recombination connected TRBV4-2 to TRBJ1-5, and 11 junctional nucleotides match TRBD1. The clonotype comes from a man in his forties with rheumatoid arthritis. The sequenced sample consisted of CD8+ T cells sorted from blood. CDR3 sequence: CASSQEGQGVYQPQHF. The DNA is TGTGCCAGCAGCCAAGAGGGACAGGGGGTTTATCAGCCCCAGCATTTT.